This T cell receptor beta chain originates from a study of beta chain features in type 1 diabetes. Study as a whole: Age, gender, cell numbers and subset yield matched between patients and controls.

Between the trimmed V and J ends, which lost 5 bases and 2 bases, there was a span of 18 bases. CDR1 is SGHVS and CDR2 is FNYEAQ in the germline V gene. The CDR3 sequence is 16 residues long. This clone turned up a few times. What it recognizes is unknown. Donors contributed one heparinised blood draw apiece, averaging about 110 mL. Cell sorting via CD45RO/CCR7/CD25/CD127/CD95/CD27 was performed to obtain CD4+ naive, central memory, regulatory and stem cell-like memory cells. The study reverse transcribed the entire isolated RNA, so it sequenced expressed TCRB transcripts. Sequenced by immunoSEQ multiplex PCR; TCRdb stores in-frame clones only, minus some. This table holds some 660,000 clones, roughly an eighth found once. Findings and limits, study-wide: Type 1 diabetes patients had moderately but significantly shorter TCRB CDR3s in all four CD4+ subsets.

The sequence derives from a man between 18 and 35 years old with type 1 diabetes. V is TRBV7-6 and J is TRBJ2-5; maybe TRBD1 (5 bases). Sequenced sample: naive CD4+ T cells from blood. The CDR3 reads CASSHQKGLAQETQYF. CDR3 DNA: TGTGCCAGCAGCCACCAAAAGGGGCTGGCTCAAGAGACCCAGTACTTC.